What follows are 22 T cell receptor beta chains derived from one specimen sequenced in a study of memory CD4+ T cells and cytomegalovirus serostatus. Only in-frame clones appear in the TCRdb table, and some are missing; sequencing was by immunoSEQ multiplex PCR. Here the sample spans about 39,000 clones, about three quarters being singletons. The sort gate was single viable CD3+CD4+CD8-CD45RO+ cells for memory CD4+ T cells. The sequenced sample consisted of memory CD4+ T cells from blood. The receptor source for this set is an adult in good health and CMV-seronegative.

J is TRBJ1-1 and V is TRBV5-1, with D uncertain. The ends were cut back, 4 bases at V and 4 bases at J, with 17 bases in the middle. The CDR3 is 15 residues long. Per the germline V gene, CDR1 is SGHRS and CDR2 is YFSETQ. The CDR3 region is CASSPSPEGFTEAFF. The CDR3 DNA follows: TGCGCCAGCAGCCCCTCCCCAGAGGGCTTCACTGAAGCTTTCTTT. The whole variable domain, remainder taken from reference TRBV5-1 and TRBJ1-1, is KAGVTQTPRYLIKTRGQQVTLSCSPISGHRSVSWYQQTPGQGLQFLFEYFSETQRNKGNFPGRFSGRQFSNSRSEMNVSTLELGDSALYLCASSPSPEGFTEAFFGQGTRLTVV.

The V gene is TRBV10-3, the J gene TRBJ1-2; 8 nucleotides match TRBD1. The germline V gene encodes CDR1 ENHRY and CDR2 SYGVKD. The CDR3 runs to 14 residues. V was clipped by 2 bases and J by 5 bases; unmatched bases: 4. The CDR3: CAISEATGAYGYTF. CDR3 coding DNA: TGTGCCATCAGTGAGGCGACAGGGGCGTATGGCTACACCTTC.

The chain carries TRBV7-9 and TRBJ1-6; D is unclear. There are 12 residues in the CDR3. The V end was cut by 8 bases, the J end by 4 bases, with 6 bases between. Germline lookup yields CDR1 SEHNR and CDR2 FQNEAQ (reference sequence). The CDR3 sequence: CASEPYNSPLHF. The CDR3 DNA reads as TGTGCCAGCGAGCCTTATAATTCACCCCTCCACTTT.

This rearrangement joins TRBV7-2 to TRBJ2-3, with 7 nucleotides matching TRBD2. The CDR3 loop spans 16 amino acids. Germline assignment: CDR1 SGHTA and CDR2 FQGNSA. The V gene end was trimmed by 0 bases and the J gene end by 6 bases; junction bases not matched to a gene: 9. For the CDR3, the DNA is TGTGCCAGCAGCTTAGCTGGCGGGGGTTATCGGGATACGCAGTATTTT. Its translation: CASSLAGGGYRDTQYF.

About this clone: The junction shows a germline mismatch at one end, possibly a read error. The genes are TRBV5-1 and TRBJ2-1, with 13 nucleotides matching TRBD2. The CDR3 loop spans 17 amino acids. In germline, CDR1 is SGHRS, CDR2 YFSETQ. This CDR3 reads CASSKYTSGGAANEQFF. The CDR3 DNA reads as TGCGCTAGCAGCAAATATACTAGCGGGGGGGCCGCCAATGAGCAGTTCTTC.

This chain uses TRBV6-1 with TRBJ2-7; D is uncertain. Germline V gene sequence: CDR1 MNHNS, CDR2 SASEGT. The CDR3 has 14 residues. Trimming took 0 bases from V and 2 from J, leaving 8 bases between them. The CDR3 DNA reads TGTGCCAGCAGTGAAGCAATACGGGCCTACGAGCAGTACTTC. Protein: CASSEAIRAYEQYF.

The gene calls are TRBV29-1 and TRBJ1-5; D is unresolved. The CDR3 has 13 amino acids. Germline-derived CDR1 and CDR2 are SQVTM and ANQGSEA. V was trimmed by 4 bases and J by 5 bases, leaving 12 bases between them. The CDR3: CSVVWEPHQPQHF. In nucleotides, the CDR3 is TGCAGCGTTGTATGGGAGCCCCATCAGCCCCAGCATTTT. The full variable domain, completed using reference TRBV29-1 and TRBJ1-5, is SAVISQKPSRDICQRGTSLTIQCQVDSQVTMMFWYRQQPGQSLTLIATANQGSEATYESGFVIDKFPISRPNLTFSTLTVSNMSPEDSSIYLCSVVWEPHQPQHFGDGTRLSIL.

This rearrangement joins TRBV2 to TRBJ2-1; possibly TRBD1 or TRBD2 for D (7 bases each). Trimming took off 7 bases at V and 5 bases at J, with 18 bases between the two ends. In germline, CDR1 is SNHLY, CDR2 FYNNEI. This CDR3 comprises 15 residues. CDR3 DNA: TGTGCCAGCATTTGGGGGGGGACAGACCACAATGAGCAGTTCTTC. Its translation is CASIWGGTDHNEQFF.

V usage is TRBV10-3 and J usage is TRBJ2-1, with D possibly being TRBD2 (7 bases). Per the germline V gene, CDR1 is ENHRY and CDR2 is SYGVKD. V was clipped by 7 bases and J by 5 bases, with 15 bases between them. The CDR3 contains 14 residues. The chain's CDR3 is CAIKGGGINNEQFF. For the CDR3, the DNA is TGTGCCATCAAAGGGGGGGGAATAAACAATGAGCAGTTCTTC.

The gene calls are TRBV11-2 and TRBJ2-5; D uncertain. This CDR3 spans 11 amino acids. The V gene's germline CDR1 is SGHAT and CDR2 FQNNGV. V lost 5 bases and J 4 bases, leaving 5 bases between the germline ends. CDR3 protein: CASSAIETQYF. The CDR3 DNA reads as TGTGCCAGCAGCGCAATAGAGACCCAGTACTTC.

The chain combines TRBV7-2 with TRBJ2-5; D might be TRBD1 or TRBD2, each matching 5 bases. The CDR3 extends over 14 amino acids. V was clipped by 5 bases and J by 9 bases, with 19 bases between them. Germline values: CDR1 SGHTA, CDR2 FQGNSA. The CDR3 sequence is CASSVGAVSGAQYF. Here the CDR3 DNA reads TGTGCCAGCAGCGTCGGGGCAGTAAGCGGAGCCCAGTACTTC.

The CDR3 is CASSKGGRRPRTLYGYTF. The CDR3 nucleotides read TGTGCCAGCAGCAAAGGCGGACGGAGACCAAGGACCCTCTATGGCTACACCTTC. V is TRBV21-1 and J is TRBJ1-2. TRBV21-1 is deemed a pseudogene. The CDR3 has 18 residues.

The chain recombines TRBV7-2 with TRBJ2-7, with D possibly TRBD1 on 6 matching bases. V lost 6 bases, J lost 4 bases, and 7 bases lay in between. The CDR3 totals 11 residues. Germline V gene sequence: CDR1 SGHTA, CDR2 FQGNSA. The CDR3 bases are TGTGCCAGCAGTGACAGGTACGAGCAGTACTTC. It is translated as CASSDRYEQYF.

The chain combines TRBV20-1 with TRBJ1-1; D unclear. The V gene's germline CDR1 is DFQATT and CDR2 SNEGSKA (reference sequence). The CDR3 consists of 11 residues. V was pared by 5 bases and J by 7 bases, with 11 bases between. CDR3 DNA sequence: TGCAGTGCTCAGACAAGCCTTGAAGCTTTCTTT. It codes for CSAQTSLEAFF.

This clone was seen just once. The chain has TRBV7-2 and TRBJ1-2; D call uncertain. This CDR3 has 12 residues. CDR1 and CDR2 (germline): SGHTA, FQGNSA. V gave up 1 base and J gave up 4 bases, with 4 bases separating them. DNA for the CDR3: TGTGCCAGCAGCTTAGGTGGCTATGGCTACACCTTC. This gives the protein CASSLGGYGYTF.

This clone was detected only once. The chain couples TRBV7-3 to TRBJ2-1; D gene uncertain. This CDR3 region has 13 residues. V lost 3 bases and J lost 4, with 7 bases in between. Germline V gene lookup returns CDR1 SGHTA and CDR2 FQGTGA. The CDR3: CASSFGIYNEQFF. CDR3 in DNA: TGTGCCAGCAGCTTTGGCATATACAATGAGCAGTTCTTC. Full variable domain (remainder filled in from reference TRBV7-3 and TRBJ2-1): GAGVSQTPSNKVTEKGKYVELRCDPISGHTALYWYRQSLGQGPEFLIYFQGTGAADDSGLPNDRFFAVRPEGSVSTLKIQRTERGDSAVYLCASSFGIYNEQFFGPGTRLTVL.

The chain is built from TRBV6-8 and TRBJ2-7, with D maybe TRBD1 (8 bases). The V end was cut by 3 bases, the J end by 1 base, with 19 bases between. The CDR3 has 17 residues. Germline lookup yields CDR1 MNHGY and CDR2 SAAAGT. CDR3 in amino acids: CASSYRAGDRFSYEQYF. In nucleotides, the CDR3 is TGTGCCAGCAGTTATAGGGCGGGGGACAGGTTTTCCTACGAGCAGTACTTC.

This clone is medium-sized (0.01 to 0.1%). V is TRBV7-2 and J is TRBJ2-1, with 11 nucleotides matching TRBD2. V shed 5 bases and J 3 bases; nucleotides not matched to a gene: 9. CDR3 size: 17 residues. The germline V gene encodes CDR1 SGHTA and CDR2 FQGNSA. CDR3 sequence (DNA): TGTGCCAGCAGCCCCAACCGACTAGCGGGGAACTACAATGAGCAGTTCTTC. It encodes CASSPNRLAGNYNEQFF.

The CDR3 DNA sequence: TGCGCCAGCAGCCCGCTAAGGGGGACAGCTAACTATGGCTACACCTTC. Translated, it gives CASSPLRGTANYGYTF. This sequence joins TRBV5-1 and TRBJ1-2; 7 bases line up with TRBD1. Germline assignment: CDR1 SGHRS and CDR2 YFSETQ. V shed 4 bases, J shed 0 bases, and the junction held 9 bases outside the gene matches. The CDR3 spans 16 residues.

DNA for the CDR3: TGTGCCAGTAGTACCGGGGGCACCGGCTACGAGCAGTACTTC. Its translation: CASSTGGTGYEQYF. The chain couples TRBV19 to TRBJ2-7, with D perhaps TRBD1 or TRBD2 (6 bases each). The CDR3 runs to 14 residues. CDR1 LNHDA and CDR2 SQIVND come from the germline V gene (reference sequence). V shed 4 bases and J shed 3 bases, with 13 bases lying between them. Full variable domain (outside the CDR3, taken from reference TRBV19 and TRBJ2-7): DGGITQSPKYLFRKEGQNVTLSCEQNLNHDAMYWYRQDPGQGLRLIYYSQIVNDFQKGDIAEGYSVSREKKESFPLTVTSAQKNPTAFYLCASSTGGTGYEQYFGPGTRLTVT.

This clone was recorded a few times. The CDR3 sequence: CASSQTTVNTEAFF. DNA for the CDR3: TGTGCCAGCAGTCAGACCACAGTGAACACTGAAGCTTTCTTT. The rearrangement uses TRBV7-2 and TRBJ1-1; D is ambiguous. V was clipped by 6 bases and J by 0 bases, with 11 bases between them. CDR3 length equals 14 residues. The germline V gene has CDR1 SGHTA and CDR2 FQGNSA.

The rearrangement links TRBV6-4 to TRBJ2-5; D remains unclear. Trimming stripped 4 bases from V and 0 bases from J, with 9 bases between. Germline V CDR1 and CDR2: MRHNA, SNTAGT. CDR3 length equals 14 residues. CDR3 protein: CASSVSLDQETQYF. DNA for the CDR3: TGTGCCAGCAGTGTTTCCCTAGACCAAGAGACCCAGTACTTC.